This TCR beta chain derives from a study of blood T cell repertoires in COVID-19 (dated by TCRdb to between 2020 and 2021). In terms of the full investigation: The collaborator samples originated in the United States, Italy and Spain and spanned the acute and convalescent phases of COVID-19. The dataset comprised deeply sampled blood TCRbeta repertoires from subjects exposed to, actively infected with, or recovered from COVID-19. The material from the prospective study consisted of cDNA or gDNA derived from T cells, B-cell-depleted T cells, or PBMCs. A de-identified subject ID, COVID-19 status, age in years and sex were almost always included in the sample metadata. Where available, HLA class I and class II types were obtained from metadata supplied by the sample provider rather than from assay-based typing. Samples came from the ongoing ImmuneRACE study (first 160 participants) plus 1,254 subjects from 6 global collaborators. A freely available public database, intended as a resource for researchers studying the immune response to SARS-CoV-2, is where the repertoires were released. Findings and caveats that apply to the study as a whole: How much clinical and demographic metadata was included differed by source and by participant, and the metadata was provided uncurated.

The immunoSEQ Assay, a bias-controlled multiplex PCR, was used to amplify TCRbeta CDR3 regions from genomic DNA. Concerning the study's data processing: The number of nucleated cells in each sample was estimated from the amplification of reference gene primers within the assay. Sequence reads were collapsed and filtered to measure the absolute abundance of every unique TCRbeta CDR3 rearrangement. For each sample, productive Simpson clonality was calculated by taking the square root of Simpson's diversity index across productive rearrangements. Drawn from immuneACCESS, this table holds only the in-frame rearrangements with V and J called that TCRdb kept. Clones are partly lost; checked studies trace under half to an unresolved V gene and leave the rest unexplained. The DNA was the basis for D and trimming; V, J and clone size are from that table. The table for this sample lists about 120,000 clones; roughly four fifths of them were counted only once. Jointly, the top ten make up less than 9% of the sample.

The collaborating institutions used their own protocols to collect whole blood in K2EDTA tubes. For TCRbeta analysis, collaborators shipped samples in one of three forms: frozen whole blood, isolated PBMCs, or DNA extracted from either of those sample types. To note about this clone: Its antigen has not been determined. Base qualities were left out, and no much larger clone turns up one base away.

The receptor comes from a man aged 70 or older with active or convalescent COVID-19. The specimen was peripheral blood.

CDR3 protein: CASSYSPGQGTEAFF. The DNA is TGTGCCAGCAGTTACTCCCCGGGACAGGGCACTGAAGCTTTCTTT. The chain joins TRBV6-5 to TRBJ1-1, and 9 junctional nucleotides match TRBD1. Compared with germline, V lacks 0 bases and J lacks 4 bases; bases without a gene match: 3. Taken from cysteine to phenylalanine, the CDR3 has 15 residues. The CDR3 DNA has 45 bases and is translated from base 1. Per the germline V gene, MNHEY is the CDR1 and SVGAGI is the CDR2.